These T cell receptor beta chains were read from a single sample in a study of T cell responses to AZD1222 COVID-19 vaccine. Data came from immunoSEQ multiplex PCR; TCRdb stores just in-frame clones and leaves some out. Of 150,000 to 170,000 clones in the sample, roughly 90% are singletons; the top ten hold 5.5%. The source material was peripheral blood, sampled on day 0 of MenACWY control vaccination. The source of these receptors is an adult in good health. Both conserved end residues are part of each CDR3. The order of the fields is J gene, D gene, clone size, V gene, CDR3 DNA, CDR3 protein. A D gene is named only where the DNA matches it firmly. For some rows the clone size is stated as once, few or many, or as a class when expanded; others skip it.

J: TRBJ1-1; D: NA; size: NA; V: TRBV3-1/TRBV3-2; DNA: TGTGCCAGCAGCCCAAGACCGGGATCTGAAGCTTTCTTT; CDR3: CASSPRPGSEAFF
J: TRBJ1-1; D: NA; size: NA; V: TRBV11-3; DNA: TGTGCCAGCAGCCGAACCAGGGGAGGCACTGAAGCTTTCTTT; CDR3: CASSRTRGGTEAFF
J: TRBJ2-7; D: NA; size: NA; V: TRBV5-1; DNA: TGCGCCAGCAGCTTGGGACAGTCTTCCTCATACGAGCAGTACTTC; CDR3: CASSLGQSSSYEQYF
J: TRBJ2-2; D: NA; size: NA; V: TRBV5-1; DNA: TGCGCCAGCAGCTTGGCCCCCCTCGGGCCGAGGACCGGGGAGCTGTTTTTT; CDR3: CASSLAPLGPRTGELFF
J: TRBJ2-2; D: NA; size: NA; V: TRBV9; DNA: TGTGCCAGCAGCGACCGGGGTACGAACACCGGGGAGCTGTTTTTT; CDR3: CASSDRGTNTGELFF
J: TRBJ2-1; D: NA; size: few; V: TRBV25-1; DNA: TGTGCCAGCAGTGAAACCGGGACTCTTCTCTACAATGAGCAGTTCTTC; CDR3: CASSETGTLLYNEQFF
J: TRBJ1-2; D: TRBD1; size: NA; V: TRBV29-1; DNA: TGCAGCGTTGGGCCCCGACAGGGGAACTATGGCTACACCTTC; CDR3: CSVGPRQGNYGYTF
J: TRBJ2-1; D: NA; size: NA; V: TRBV18; DNA: TGTGCCAGCTCACCGGCGGTATACAATGAGCAGTTCTTC; CDR3: CASSPAVYNEQFF
J: TRBJ2-6; D: TRBD1; size: NA; V: TRBV6-4; DNA: TGTGCCAGTAACAGGGGGGCCGACTCTGGGGCCAACGTCCTGACTTTC; CDR3: CASNRGADSGANVLTF
J: TRBJ1-5; D: TRBD1; size: NA; V: TRBV19; DNA: TGTGCCAGTAGTCAGGACAGGCGACCCCAGCCCCAGCATTTT; CDR3: CASSQDRRPQPQHF
J: TRBJ2-3; D: TRBD1; size: NA; V: TRBV24-1; DNA: TGTGCCACCAGTGATTTGCGGGGACAGGGGTCAGATACGCAGTATTTT; CDR3: CATSDLRGQGSDTQYF
J: TRBJ2-7; D: NA; size: NA; V: TRBV27; DNA: TGTGCCAGCAGTTTCCAGGGGCTCGACGAGCAGTACTTC; CDR3: CASSFQGLDEQYF
J: TRBJ1-1; D: TRBD1; size: NA; V: TRBV5-4; DNA: TGTGTACAAAACGACGGACAGGGGAGAGGCGCTGAAGCTTTCTTT; CDR3: CVQNDGQGRGAEAFF
J: TRBJ1-1; D: NA; size: NA; V: TRBV7-8; DNA: TGTGCCAGCAGCTTAGCGGCTGAAGCTTTCTTT; CDR3: CASSLAAEAFF
J: TRBJ1-2; D: NA; size: NA; V: TRBV5-6; DNA: TGTGCCAGCAGCTTGTGGGGGCAAGGCTACACCTTC; CDR3: CASSLWGQGYTF
J: TRBJ2-7; D: NA; size: NA; V: TRBV4-3; DNA: TGCGCCAGCAGCCAAGAGGGTCTGAACGAGCAGTACTTC; CDR3: CASSQEGLNEQYF
J: TRBJ1-2; D: NA; size: NA; V: TRBV4-1; DNA: TGCGCCAGCAGCCCCCCGGGACGAAACTATGGCTACACCTTC; CDR3: CASSPPGRNYGYTF
J: TRBJ1-5; D: NA; size: NA; V: TRBV18; DNA: TGTGCCAGCTCACCCACAGGAGGCAATCAGCCCCAGCATTTT; CDR3: CASSPTGGNQPQHF
J: TRBJ2-5; D: TRBD2; size: NA; V: TRBV24-1; DNA: TGTGCCACCAGTGATTTGCTAGCGGGGGGACAAGAGACCCAGTACTTC; CDR3: CATSDLLAGGQETQYF
J: TRBJ1-1; D: NA; size: NA; V: TRBV7-6; DNA: TGTGCCAGCAGCCCCCCCCAGGGGAAGAACACTGAAGCTTTCTTT; CDR3: CASSPPQGKNTEAFF
J: TRBJ2-2; D: NA; size: NA; V: TRBV5-1; DNA: TGCGCCAGCAGAGACAGGGGGACTAGCTCGACCGGGGAGCTGTTTTTT; CDR3: CASRDRGTSSTGELFF
J: TRBJ2-4; D: TRBD1; size: NA; V: TRBV4-3; DNA: TGCGCCAGCAGCCAAGACCCAGGGGGCCAAAACATTCAGTACTTC; CDR3: CASSQDPGGQNIQYF
J: TRBJ2-5; D: NA; size: NA; V: TRBV2; DNA: TGTGCCAGCACTTGGATGGGGGAGACCCAGTACTTC; CDR3: CASTWMGETQYF
J: TRBJ2-7; D: TRBD2; size: once; V: TRBV7-9; DNA: TGTGCCAGCAGCCCTGTTATCGGGAGGGCCACCCCCTACGAGCAGTACTTC; CDR3: CASSPVIGRATPYEQYF
J: TRBJ2-1; D: NA; size: NA; V: TRBV5-4; DNA: TGTGCCAGCAGCCGGAGTTCCTACAATGAGCAGTTCTTC; CDR3: CASSRSSYNEQFF
J: TRBJ1-5; D: NA; size: NA; V: TRBV19; DNA: TGTGCCAGTAGTATCTTGGGCAGGGGTTATAATCAGCCCCAGCATTTT; CDR3: CASSILGRGYNQPQHF
J: TRBJ1-1; D: NA; size: once; V: TRBV15; DNA: TGTGCCACCAGCAGAGATTGGCGAGGTACTGAAGCTTTCTTT; CDR3: CATSRDWRGTEAFF
J: TRBJ1-4; D: NA; size: few; V: TRBV4-3; DNA: TGCGCCAGCAGCCAAGAGAGGGTGATGTATGAAAAACTGTTTTTT; CDR3: CASSQERVMYEKLFF
J: TRBJ2-1; D: NA; size: NA; V: TRBV19; DNA: TGTGCCAGTAGTCCCCGGCGGGGTGACAATGAGCAGTTCTTC; CDR3: CASSPRRGDNEQFF
J: TRBJ1-1; D: TRBD1; size: NA; V: TRBV7-2; DNA: TGTGCCAGCAGCCTTAGGGGTTCCGGGACAGGAGCGAACACTGAAGCTTTCTTT; CDR3: CASSLRGSGTGANTEAFF
J: TRBJ2-5; D: NA; size: NA; V: TRBV9; DNA: TGTGCCAGCAGCGCCGGGACTCACCAAGAGACCCAGTACTTC; CDR3: CASSAGTHQETQYF
J: TRBJ2-3; D: NA; size: NA; V: TRBV2; DNA: TGTGCCAGCAGTGAAGACGGGCCTAGCACAGATACGCAGTATTTT; CDR3: CASSEDGPSTDTQYF
J: TRBJ1-6; D: NA; size: NA; V: TRBV12-3/TRBV12-4; DNA: TGTGCCAGCAGTAGGCAGGGAAGTTCACCCCTCCACTTT; CDR3: CASSRQGSSPLHF
J: TRBJ2-2; D: NA; size: NA; V: TRBV27; DNA: TGTGCCAGCAGGGAGGGGTACACCGGGGAGCTGTTTTTT; CDR3: CASREGYTGELFF
J: TRBJ1-1; D: TRBD1; size: NA; V: TRBV11-2; DNA: TGTGCCAGCAGCCTAGGGACAGGGTTTGAAGCTTTCTTT; CDR3: CASSLGTGFEAFF
J: TRBJ2-1; D: TRBD2; size: NA; V: TRBV3-1/TRBV3-2; DNA: TGTGCCAGCAGCCAAGCGGGGGGGATCAGCTCCTACAATGAGCAGTTCTTC; CDR3: CASSQAGGISSYNEQFF
J: TRBJ1-2; D: TRBD1; size: NA; V: TRBV24-1; DNA: TGTGCCACCAGTGACCCTAGGGACAGGTCCCATGAGGGCTACACCTTC; CDR3: CATSDPRDRSHEGYTF
J: TRBJ1-6; D: NA; size: NA; V: TRBV15; DNA: TGTGCCACCAGCAGAGGCCTAGAGGGACCCTCACCCCTCCACTTT; CDR3: CATSRGLEGPSPLHF
J: TRBJ1-1; D: TRBD1; size: NA; V: TRBV5-4; DNA: TGTGCCAGCAGCATGAAGAGGGGGCTCTCAGGTGAAGCTTTCTTT; CDR3: CASSMKRGLSGEAFF
J: TRBJ1-1; D: NA; size: NA; V: TRBV6-6; DNA: TGTGCCAGCAGTTCCGAGGACAAGTCCACTGAAGCTTTCTTT; CDR3: CASSSEDKSTEAFF
J: TRBJ1-2; D: NA; size: NA; V: TRBV5-1; DNA: TGCGCCAGCAGCGTGATTCCGGGCCTTATAACGAATGGCTACACCTTC; CDR3: CASSVIPGLITNGYTF
J: TRBJ2-2; D: TRBD1; size: once; V: TRBV2; DNA: TGTGCCAGCAGTGAACAGGGGGCTGGGACCGGGGAGCTGTTTTTT; CDR3: CASSEQGAGTGELFF
J: TRBJ1-1; D: NA; size: NA; V: TRBV19; DNA: TGTGCCAGTAGGGCCAGCCCGGGGGGTGAAGCTTTCTTT; CDR3: CASRASPGGEAFF
J: TRBJ2-1; D: NA; size: once; V: TRBV19; DNA: TGTGCCAGTAGTACCCTGGGACCGTCCCATGAGCAGTTCTTC; CDR3: CASSTLGPSHEQFF
J: TRBJ1-6; D: NA; size: NA; V: TRBV6-5; DNA: TGTGCCCACGCCAGTGATTATAATTCACCCCTCCACTTT; CDR3: CAHASDYNSPLHF
J: TRBJ1-2; D: NA; size: NA; V: TRBV21-1; DNA: TGTGCCAGCAGCAACCAAAGGGGGACAGGGCAACTCGGGGGCTACACCTTC; CDR3: CASSNQRGTGQLGGYTF
J: TRBJ1-1; D: NA; size: NA; V: TRBV3-1/TRBV3-2; DNA: TGTGCCAGCAGCCAAGAATCCATCGGCACTGAAGCTTTCTTT; CDR3: CASSQESIGTEAFF
J: TRBJ2-7; D: NA; size: NA; V: TRBV7-2; DNA: TGTGCCAGCAGCGGATACGGGGCCTACGAGCAGTACTTC; CDR3: CASSGYGAYEQYF
J: TRBJ1-6; D: TRBD1; size: NA; V: TRBV5-5; DNA: TGTGCCAGCAGCCCTGGGACAGGGGGCCTCTCACCCCTCCACTTT; CDR3: CASSPGTGGLSPLHF
J: TRBJ1-4; D: NA; size: NA; V: TRBV11-2; DNA: TGTGCCAGCAGCTTAGGGAGGGATGAAAAACTGTTTTTT; CDR3: CASSLGRDEKLFF
J: TRBJ2-1; D: NA; size: NA; V: TRBV5-1; DNA: TGCGCCAGCAGCCGTACCTACAATGAGCAGTTCTTC; CDR3: CASSRTYNEQFF
J: TRBJ1-2; D: NA; size: NA; V: TRBV4-1; DNA: TGCGCCAGCAGCCAACCGGACAGCCTGGGAGACTATGGCTACACCTTC; CDR3: CASSQPDSLGDYGYTF
J: TRBJ1-2; D: TRBD1; size: NA; V: TRBV6-4; DNA: TGTGCCAGCAGTGCGGACAGGGCGGTTGGCTACACCTTC; CDR3: CASSADRAVGYTF
J: TRBJ2-5; D: NA; size: NA; V: TRBV5-1; DNA: TGCGCCAGCAGCCTTACAGGATTCCAAGAGACCCAGTACTTC; CDR3: CASSLTGFQETQYF